This T cell receptor (beta chain) is from a study of identical twins. Study findings and constraints: In cord blood, abundant beta clonotypes had fewer insertions; memory showed no trend.

This clonotype occurred a few times. Its matching antigen is unknown. CDR1 is MNHEY, CDR2 SMNVEV, per germline (reference sequence). The ends were cut back, 5 bases at V and 7 bases at J, with 14 bases in the middle. The CDR3 is 13 residues long. TCRdb analysed the 5' RACE reads with MiXCR anew, one entry per CDR3 protein. The sample contains around 480,000 distinct CDR3 sequences, roughly an eighth of which appear only once. This sample was shared with a second study, whose subject was yellow fever vaccine responses in identical twins.

The sample taken for sequencing was CD4+ T cells sorted from blood. The receptor comes from a woman aged 18-30 years in good health. V usage is TRBV27 and J usage is TRBJ1-2; D is unresolved. The CDR3 loop is CASSPGVGLGYTF. The CDR3 nucleotides read TGTGCCAGCAGTCCCGGGGTTGGACTTGGCTACACCTTC.